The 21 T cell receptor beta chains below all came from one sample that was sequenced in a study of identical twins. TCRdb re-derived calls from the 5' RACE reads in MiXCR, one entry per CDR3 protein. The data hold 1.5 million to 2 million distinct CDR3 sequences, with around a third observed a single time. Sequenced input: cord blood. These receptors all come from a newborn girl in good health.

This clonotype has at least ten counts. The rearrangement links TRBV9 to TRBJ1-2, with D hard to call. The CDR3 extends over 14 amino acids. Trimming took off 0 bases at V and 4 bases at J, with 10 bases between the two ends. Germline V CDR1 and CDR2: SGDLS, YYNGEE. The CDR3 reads CASSVVSGSYGYTF. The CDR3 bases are TGTGCCAGCAGCGTAGTTTCCGGGTCCTATGGCTACACCTTC.

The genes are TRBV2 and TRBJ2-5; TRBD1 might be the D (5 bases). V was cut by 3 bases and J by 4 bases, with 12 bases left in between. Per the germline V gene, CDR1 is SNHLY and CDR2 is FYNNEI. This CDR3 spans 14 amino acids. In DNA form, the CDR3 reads TGTGCCAGCAGTGAGGGCAGGGCTAGAGAGACCCAGTACTTC. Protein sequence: CASSEGRARETQYF.

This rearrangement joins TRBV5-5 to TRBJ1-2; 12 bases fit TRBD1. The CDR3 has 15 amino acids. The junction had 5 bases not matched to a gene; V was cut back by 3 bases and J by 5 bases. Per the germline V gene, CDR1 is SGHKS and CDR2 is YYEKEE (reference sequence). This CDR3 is CASSWGTGGWYGYTF. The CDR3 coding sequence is TGTGCCAGCAGCTGGGGGACAGGGGGCTGGTATGGCTACACCTTC.

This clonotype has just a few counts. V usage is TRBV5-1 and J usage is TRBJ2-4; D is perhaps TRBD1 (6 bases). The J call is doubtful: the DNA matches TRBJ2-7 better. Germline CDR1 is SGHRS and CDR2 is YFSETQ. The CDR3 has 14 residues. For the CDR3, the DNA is TGCGCCAGCAGCTACACCGGGGACACCTACGAGCAGTACTTC. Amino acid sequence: CASSYTGDTYEQYF.

CDR3 in DNA: TGCGCCAGCAGCCAAACGGGGGGAGCTAATGAAAAACTGTTTTTT. Its translation: CASSQTGGANEKLFF. This chain joins TRBV5-1 and TRBJ1-4; D may be TRBD1 (5 bases). The germline V and J ends were trimmed by 4 bases and 3 bases, with 13 bases remaining between them. Germline CDR1 is SGHRS and CDR2 is YFSETQ. CDR3 size: 15 residues.

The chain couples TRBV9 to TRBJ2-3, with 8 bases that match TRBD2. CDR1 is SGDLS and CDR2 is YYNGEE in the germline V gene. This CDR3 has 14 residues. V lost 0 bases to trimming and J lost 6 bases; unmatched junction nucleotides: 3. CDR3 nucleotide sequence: TGTGCCAGCAGCGTAGTTGCTAGCGGGGATACGCAGTATTTT. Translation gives CASSVVASGDTQYF.

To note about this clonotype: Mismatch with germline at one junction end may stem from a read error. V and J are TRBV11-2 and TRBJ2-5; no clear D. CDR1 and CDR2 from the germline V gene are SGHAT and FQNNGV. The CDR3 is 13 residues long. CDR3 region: CASSLQAQEAQYF. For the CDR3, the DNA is TGTGCCAGCAGCTTACAGGCACAAGAGGCCCAGTACTTC.

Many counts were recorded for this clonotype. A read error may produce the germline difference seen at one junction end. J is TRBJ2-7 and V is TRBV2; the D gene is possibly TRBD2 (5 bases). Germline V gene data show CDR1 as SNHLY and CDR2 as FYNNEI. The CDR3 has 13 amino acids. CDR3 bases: TGCGCCAGCAGTGGAGGAGTCTCCTACGAGCAGTACTTC. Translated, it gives CASSGGVSYEQYF.

This CDR3 reads CASSMIRSSYNEQFF. The CDR3 DNA reads TGCGCCAGCAGCATGATCAGGAGCTCCTACAATGAGCAGTTCTTC. J is TRBJ2-1 and V is TRBV5-1, with no clear D. Trimming took 4 bases from V and 0 from J, leaving 11 bases between them. CDR1 and CDR2 (germline): SGHRS, YFSETQ. This CDR3 is built from 15 residues.

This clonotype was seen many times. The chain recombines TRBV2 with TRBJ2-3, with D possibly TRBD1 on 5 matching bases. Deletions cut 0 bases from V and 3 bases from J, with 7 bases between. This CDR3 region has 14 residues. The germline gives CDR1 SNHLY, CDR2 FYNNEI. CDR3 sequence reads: CASSEAYRTDTQYF. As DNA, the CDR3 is TGTGCCAGCAGTGAAGCCTACAGGACAGATACGCAGTATTTT.

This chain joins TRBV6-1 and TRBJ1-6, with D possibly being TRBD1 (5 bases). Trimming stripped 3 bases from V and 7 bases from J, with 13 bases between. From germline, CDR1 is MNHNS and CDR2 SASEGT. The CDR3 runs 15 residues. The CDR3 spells CASSDQTAVNSPLHF. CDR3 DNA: TGTGCCAGCAGTGATCAGACAGCCGTCAATTCACCCCTCCACTTT.

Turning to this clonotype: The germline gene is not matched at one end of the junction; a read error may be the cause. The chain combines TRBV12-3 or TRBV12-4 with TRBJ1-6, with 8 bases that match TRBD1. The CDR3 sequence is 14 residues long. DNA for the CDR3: TGTGCCAGCAGTCGAACAGGGGGTAATTCACCCCCCCACTTT. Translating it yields CASSRTGGNSPPHF.

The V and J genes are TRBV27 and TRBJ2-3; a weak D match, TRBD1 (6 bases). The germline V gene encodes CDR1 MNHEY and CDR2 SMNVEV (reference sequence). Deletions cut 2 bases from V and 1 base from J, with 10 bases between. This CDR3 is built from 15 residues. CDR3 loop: CASSLRNRGTDTQYF. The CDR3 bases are TGTGCCAGCAGTTTAAGGAACAGGGGCACAGATACGCAGTATTTT.

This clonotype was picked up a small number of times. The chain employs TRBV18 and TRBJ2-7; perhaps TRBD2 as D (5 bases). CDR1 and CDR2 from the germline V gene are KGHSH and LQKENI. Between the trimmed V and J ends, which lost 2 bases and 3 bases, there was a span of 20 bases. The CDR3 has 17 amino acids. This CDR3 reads CASSPSSGGLGVYEQYF. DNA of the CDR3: TGTGCCAGCTCACCAAGTTCAGGAGGCTTAGGAGTCTACGAGCAGTACTTC.

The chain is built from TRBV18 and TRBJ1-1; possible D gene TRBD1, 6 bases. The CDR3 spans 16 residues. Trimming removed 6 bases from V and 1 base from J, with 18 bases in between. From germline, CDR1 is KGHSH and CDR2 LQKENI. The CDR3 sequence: CASSLTGGVRNTEAFF. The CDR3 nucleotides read TGTGCCAGCTCGCTTACCGGGGGCGTAAGGAACACTGAAGCTTTCTTT.

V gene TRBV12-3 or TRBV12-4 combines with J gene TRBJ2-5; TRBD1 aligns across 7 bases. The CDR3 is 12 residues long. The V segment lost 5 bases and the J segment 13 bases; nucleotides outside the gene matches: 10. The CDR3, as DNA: TGTGCCAGCAGTACCCATGACAGGGTCGGGTACTTC. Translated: CASSTHDRVGYF.

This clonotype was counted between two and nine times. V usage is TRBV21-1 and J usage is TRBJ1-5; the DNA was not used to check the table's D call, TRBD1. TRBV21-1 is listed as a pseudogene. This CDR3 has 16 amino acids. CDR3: CASSKPTDYSNQPQHF. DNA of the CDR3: TGTGCCAGCAGCAAGCCGACAGATTATAGCAATCAGCCCCAGCATTTT.

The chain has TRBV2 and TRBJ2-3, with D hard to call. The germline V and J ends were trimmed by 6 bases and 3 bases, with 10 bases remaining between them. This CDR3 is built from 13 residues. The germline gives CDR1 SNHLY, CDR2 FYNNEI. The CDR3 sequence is CASRVAVTDTQYF. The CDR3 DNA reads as TGTGCCAGCAGAGTTGCGGTGACAGATACGCAGTATTTT.

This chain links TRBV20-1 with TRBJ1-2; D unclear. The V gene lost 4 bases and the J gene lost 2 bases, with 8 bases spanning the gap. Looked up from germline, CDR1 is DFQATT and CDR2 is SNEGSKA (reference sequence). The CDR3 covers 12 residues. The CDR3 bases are TGCAGTGCTACACAGCGAAACTATGGCTACACCTTC. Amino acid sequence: CSATQRNYGYTF.

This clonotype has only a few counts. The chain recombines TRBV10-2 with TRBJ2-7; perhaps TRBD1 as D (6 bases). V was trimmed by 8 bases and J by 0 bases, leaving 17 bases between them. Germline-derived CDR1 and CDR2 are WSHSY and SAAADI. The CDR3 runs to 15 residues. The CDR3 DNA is TGCGCCAGCCTACTCTACAGGGCGAGCTCCTACGAGCAGTACTTC. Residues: CASLLYRASSYEQYF.

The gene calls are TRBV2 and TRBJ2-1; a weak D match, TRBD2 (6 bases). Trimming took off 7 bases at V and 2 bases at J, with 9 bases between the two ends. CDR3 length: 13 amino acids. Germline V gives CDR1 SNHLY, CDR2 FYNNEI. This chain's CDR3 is CASTRTTYNEQFF. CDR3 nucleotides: TGTGCCAGCACCCGGACTACCTACAATGAGCAGTTCTTC.